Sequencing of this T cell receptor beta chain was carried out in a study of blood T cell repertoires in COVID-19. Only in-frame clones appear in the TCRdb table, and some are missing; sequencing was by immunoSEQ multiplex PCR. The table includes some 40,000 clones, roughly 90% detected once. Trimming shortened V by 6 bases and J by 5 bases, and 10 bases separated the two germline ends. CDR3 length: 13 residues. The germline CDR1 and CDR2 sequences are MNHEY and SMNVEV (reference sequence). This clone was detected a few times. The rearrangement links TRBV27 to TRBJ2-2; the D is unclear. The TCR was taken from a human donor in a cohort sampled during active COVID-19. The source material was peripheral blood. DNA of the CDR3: TGTGCCAGCAGACCGACCGGGACCGGGGAGCTGTTTTTT. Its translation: CASRPTGTGELFF.